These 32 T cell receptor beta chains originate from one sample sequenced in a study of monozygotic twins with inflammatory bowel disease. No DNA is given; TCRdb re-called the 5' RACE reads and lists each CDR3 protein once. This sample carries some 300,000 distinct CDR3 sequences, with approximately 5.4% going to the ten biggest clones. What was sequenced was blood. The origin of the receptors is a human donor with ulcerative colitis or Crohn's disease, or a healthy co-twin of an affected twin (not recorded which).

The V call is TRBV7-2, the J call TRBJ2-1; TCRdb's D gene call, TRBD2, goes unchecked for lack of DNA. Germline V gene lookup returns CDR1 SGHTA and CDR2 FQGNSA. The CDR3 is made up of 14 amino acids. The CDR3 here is CASLAGSAYNEQFF.

The CDR3 protein is CASSKGQGPSNYGYTF. The rearrangement joins TRBV21-1 to TRBJ1-2; TCRdb's D call, TRBD1, is unchecked because there is no DNA. TRBV21-1 is classified as a pseudogene. The length of the CDR3 is 16 residues.

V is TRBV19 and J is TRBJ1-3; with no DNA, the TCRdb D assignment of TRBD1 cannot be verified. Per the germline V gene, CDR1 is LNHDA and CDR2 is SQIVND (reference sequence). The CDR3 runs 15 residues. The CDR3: CASRNRDSSGNTIYF.

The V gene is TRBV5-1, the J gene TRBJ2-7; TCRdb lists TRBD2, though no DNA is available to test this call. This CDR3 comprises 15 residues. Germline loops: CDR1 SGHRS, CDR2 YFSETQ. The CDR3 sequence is CASSPRTSGYYEQYF.

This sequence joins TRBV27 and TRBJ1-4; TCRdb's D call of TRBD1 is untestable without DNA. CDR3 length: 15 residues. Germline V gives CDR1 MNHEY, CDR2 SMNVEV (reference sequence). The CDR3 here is CASSVGQLRGEKLFF.

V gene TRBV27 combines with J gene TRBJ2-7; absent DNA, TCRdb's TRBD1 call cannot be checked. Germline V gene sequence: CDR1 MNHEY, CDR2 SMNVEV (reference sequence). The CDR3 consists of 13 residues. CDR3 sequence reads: CASSLRGEYEQYF.

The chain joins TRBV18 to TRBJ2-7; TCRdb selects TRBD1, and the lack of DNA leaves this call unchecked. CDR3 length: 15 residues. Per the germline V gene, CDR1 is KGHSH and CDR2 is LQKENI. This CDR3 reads CASSPPGQGSYEQYF.

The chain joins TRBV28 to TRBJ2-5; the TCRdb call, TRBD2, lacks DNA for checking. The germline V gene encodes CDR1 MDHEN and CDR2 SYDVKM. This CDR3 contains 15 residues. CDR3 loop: CASSFLGLVIKTQYF.

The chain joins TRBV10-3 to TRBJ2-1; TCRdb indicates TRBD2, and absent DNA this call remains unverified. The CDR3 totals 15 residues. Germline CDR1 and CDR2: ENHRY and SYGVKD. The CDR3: CAISEEGLNYNEQFF.

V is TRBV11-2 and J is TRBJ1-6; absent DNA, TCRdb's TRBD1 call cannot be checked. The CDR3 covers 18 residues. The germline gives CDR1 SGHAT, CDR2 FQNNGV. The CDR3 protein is CASSRKVTSGSTNSPLHF.

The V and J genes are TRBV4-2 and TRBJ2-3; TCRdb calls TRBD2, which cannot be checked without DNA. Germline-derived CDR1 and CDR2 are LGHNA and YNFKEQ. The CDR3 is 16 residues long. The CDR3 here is CASSRLAGGDTDTQYF.

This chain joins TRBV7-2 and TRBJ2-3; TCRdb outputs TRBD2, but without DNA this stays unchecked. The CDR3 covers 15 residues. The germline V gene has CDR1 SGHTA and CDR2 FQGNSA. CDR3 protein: CASSSHSGGTDTQYF. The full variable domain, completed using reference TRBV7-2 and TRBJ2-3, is GAGVSQSPSNKVTEKGKDVELRCDPISGHTALYWYRQSLGQGLEFLIYFQGNSAPDKSGLPSDRFSAERTGGSVSTLTIQRTQQEDSAVYLCASSSHSGGTDTQYFGPGTRLTVL.

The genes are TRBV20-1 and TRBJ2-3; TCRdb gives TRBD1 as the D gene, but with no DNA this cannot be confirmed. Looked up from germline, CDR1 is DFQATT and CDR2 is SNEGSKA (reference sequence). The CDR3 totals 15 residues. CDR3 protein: CSSRVPQGSTDTQYF.

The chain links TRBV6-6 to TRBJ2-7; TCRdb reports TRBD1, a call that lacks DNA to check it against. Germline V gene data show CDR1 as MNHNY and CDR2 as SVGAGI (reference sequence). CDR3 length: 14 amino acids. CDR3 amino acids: CASSYGGQAYEQYF.

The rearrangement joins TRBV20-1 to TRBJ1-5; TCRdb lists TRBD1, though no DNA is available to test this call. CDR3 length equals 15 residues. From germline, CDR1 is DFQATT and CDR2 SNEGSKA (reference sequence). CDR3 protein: CSARVSRGFNQPQHF.

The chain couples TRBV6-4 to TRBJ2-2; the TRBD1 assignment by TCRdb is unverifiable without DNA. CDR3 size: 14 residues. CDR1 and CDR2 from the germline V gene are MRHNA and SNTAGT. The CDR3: CASWPGKGAGELFF.

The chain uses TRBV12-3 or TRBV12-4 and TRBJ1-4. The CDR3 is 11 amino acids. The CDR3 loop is CASSLNSKLFF.

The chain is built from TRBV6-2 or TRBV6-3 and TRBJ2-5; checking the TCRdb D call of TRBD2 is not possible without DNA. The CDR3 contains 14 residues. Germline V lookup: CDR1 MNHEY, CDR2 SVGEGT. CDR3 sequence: CASSTLAIPETQYF.

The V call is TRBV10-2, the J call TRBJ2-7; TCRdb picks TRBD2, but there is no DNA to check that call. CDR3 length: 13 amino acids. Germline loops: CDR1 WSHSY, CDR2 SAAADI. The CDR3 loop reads CASLAGESYEQYF.

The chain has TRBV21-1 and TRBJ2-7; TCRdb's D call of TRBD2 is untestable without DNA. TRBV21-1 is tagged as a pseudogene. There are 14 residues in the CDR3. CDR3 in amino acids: CASILAGGPYEQYF.

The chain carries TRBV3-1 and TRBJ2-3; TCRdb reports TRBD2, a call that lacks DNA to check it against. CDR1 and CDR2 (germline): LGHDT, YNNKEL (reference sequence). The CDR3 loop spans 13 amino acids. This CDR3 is CASSHQRGNTQYF.

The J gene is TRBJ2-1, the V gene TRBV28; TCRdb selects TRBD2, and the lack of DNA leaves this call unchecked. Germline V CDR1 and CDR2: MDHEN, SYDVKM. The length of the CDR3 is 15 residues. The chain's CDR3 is CASSTSGRAYNKQFF.

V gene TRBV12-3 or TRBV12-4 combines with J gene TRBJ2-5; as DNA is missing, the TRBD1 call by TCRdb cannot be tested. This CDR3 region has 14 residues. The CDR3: CASSFSEGGETQYF.

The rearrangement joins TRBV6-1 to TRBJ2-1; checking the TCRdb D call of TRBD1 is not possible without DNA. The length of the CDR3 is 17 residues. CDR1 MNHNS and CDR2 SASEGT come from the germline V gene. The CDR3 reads CASRQGTGRDKYNEQFF.

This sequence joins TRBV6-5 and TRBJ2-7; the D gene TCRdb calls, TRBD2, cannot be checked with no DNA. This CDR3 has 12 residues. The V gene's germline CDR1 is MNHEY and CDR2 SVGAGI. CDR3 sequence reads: CASGTSAGGQYF.

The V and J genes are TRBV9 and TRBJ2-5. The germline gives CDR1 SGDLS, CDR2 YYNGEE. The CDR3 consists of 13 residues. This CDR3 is CASSIDSWETQYF. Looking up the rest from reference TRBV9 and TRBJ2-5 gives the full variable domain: DSGVTQTPKHLITATGQRVTLRCSPRSGDLSVYWYQQSLDQGLQFLIQYYNGEERAKGNILERFSAQQFPDLHSELNLSSLELGDSALYFCASSIDSWETQYFGPGTRLLVL.

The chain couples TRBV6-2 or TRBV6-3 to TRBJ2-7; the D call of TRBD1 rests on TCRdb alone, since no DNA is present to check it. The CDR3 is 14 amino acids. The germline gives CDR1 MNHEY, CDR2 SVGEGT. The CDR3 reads CASRRPTGVYEQYF.

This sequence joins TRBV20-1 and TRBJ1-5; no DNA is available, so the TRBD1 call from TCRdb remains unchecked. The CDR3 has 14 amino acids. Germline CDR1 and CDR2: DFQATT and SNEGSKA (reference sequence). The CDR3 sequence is CSAPWTASNQPQHF.

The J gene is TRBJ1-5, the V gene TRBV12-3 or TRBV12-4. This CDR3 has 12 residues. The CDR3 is CASRSGRQPQHF.

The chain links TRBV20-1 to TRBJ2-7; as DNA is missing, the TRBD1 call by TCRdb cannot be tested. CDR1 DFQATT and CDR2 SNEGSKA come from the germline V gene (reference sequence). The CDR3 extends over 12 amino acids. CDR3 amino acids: CSARSTGWEQYF.

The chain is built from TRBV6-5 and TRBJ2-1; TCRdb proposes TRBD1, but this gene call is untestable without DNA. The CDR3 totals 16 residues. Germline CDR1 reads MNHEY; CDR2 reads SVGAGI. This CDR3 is CASSYDEGTSYNEQFF.

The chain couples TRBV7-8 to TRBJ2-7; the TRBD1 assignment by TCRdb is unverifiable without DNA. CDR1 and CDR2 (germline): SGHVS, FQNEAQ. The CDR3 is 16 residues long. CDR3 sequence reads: CASSLRRQGAIYEQYF.